This T cell receptor (beta chain) stems from a study of shared clonotypes between healthy human individuals. Within Nashville, Tennessee resided all donors, each a Caucasian adult. Genomic DNA per cell subset filled all wells of several immunoSEQ plates. Method: immunoSEQ multiplex PCR; TCRdb's copy keeps in-frame clones and lacks some. The sample shows some 2,500,000 clones, 80% to 95% of them seen only once. Sequenced: naive CD4+ T cells from PBMCs. Indicated subset: CD45RA+ positively selected. This sequence originates from a man aged 18 to 29 in good health. Some clones in this sample may be carry-over from other donors' samples.

This CDR3 reads CAISVLGGGTDTQYF. CDR3 DNA sequence: TGTGCCATCAGTGTACTCGGAGGGGGCACAGATACGCAGTATTTT. The V gene is TRBV10-3, the J gene TRBJ2-3, with a tentative D call TRBD2 (6 bases). This CDR3 contains 15 residues. Germline values: CDR1 ENHRY, CDR2 SYGVKD. V was pared by 4 bases and J by 1 base, with 12 bases between.